This record looks at one TCR beta chain sequence and its context. This record comes from a study of CD8+ T cells in alopecia areata. Study-level background: Once tofacitinib had been taken for 6 to 18 months, 6 months off drug followed.

Lesional scalp punch biopsies and peripheral blood were collected from alopecia areata patients. Extraction of RNA preceded its reverse transcription into cDNA, which served as the sequencing template. TCRdb's copy holds only in-frame clones and misses some; the assay was immunoSEQ multiplex PCR. The sample carries 7,500 to 9,500 clones, about 60% recorded once. The sequence was obtained from a human donor with alopecia areata. This specimen was skin, taken at week 0.

Written as DNA, the CDR3 is TGCGCCAGCGGCGGACTGTCTCGCGGGGAGCTGTTTTTT. Its protein product is CASGGLSRGELFF. V gene TRBV10-2 combines with J gene TRBJ2-2, with D maybe TRBD2 (5 bases). The CDR3 is made up of 13 amino acids. Trimming took 8 bases from V and 7 from J, leaving 14 bases between them. Germline assignment: CDR1 WSHSY and CDR2 SAAADI.